These 20 T cell receptor beta chains came from one sample sequenced in a study of blood T cells in healthy people across ages. Using a J-beta primer mix together with a sample-barcoded 5' primer, a second PCR was run for roughly 7 to 12 cycles. Each CDR3 protein is one row after TCRdb ran MiXCR on the 5' RACE reads. The data hold fewer than 2,000,000 distinct CDR3 sequences, with about two fifths observed a single time. Material: blood. These TCRs come from a human donor in good health.

The V and J genes are TRBV6-5 and TRBJ2-5, with 8 bases matching TRBD1. TRBJ2-7 explains the end of the DNA better; the J call may be wrong. This CDR3 spans 13 amino acids. Per the germline V gene, CDR1 is MNHEY and CDR2 is SVGAGI. DNA of the CDR3: TGTGCCAGCAGTTACGGGACAGGATTCGAGCAGTACTTC. Residues: CASSYGTGFEQYF.

The chain employs TRBV5-1 and TRBJ2-1; TRBD2 agrees at 14 bases. The CDR3 is 18 residues long. CDR1 and CDR2 from the germline V gene are SGHRS and YFSETQ. After removal of 4 bases from V and 4 bases from J, the junction contained 10 bases not matched to a gene. CDR3 in amino acids: CASSPGLAGGRQYNEQFF. DNA for the CDR3: TGCGCCAGCAGCCCCGGACTAGCGGGGGGCCGGCAATACAATGAGCAGTTCTTC.

The chain has TRBV29-1 and TRBJ2-1; TRBD2 might be the D (6 bases). V was clipped by 0 bases and J by 4 bases, with 16 bases between them. Germline V gives CDR1 SQVTM, CDR2 ANQGSEA. This CDR3 region has 16 residues. The CDR3 sequence is CSVEDQLAGSYNEQFF. The CDR3 region has the DNA TGCAGCGTTGAAGATCAACTAGCAGGCTCGTACAATGAGCAGTTCTTC.

This clonotype was observed a few times. CDR3 region: CSVVWGLGGYTF. The CDR3 DNA sequence: TGCAGCGTTGTATGGGGACTAGGTGGCTACACCTTC. This chain uses TRBV29-1 with TRBJ1-2, with TRBD1 as a possible D gene (5 bases). Germline CDR1 reads SQVTM; CDR2 reads ANQGSEA. Trimming took 4 bases from V and 7 from J, leaving 13 bases between them. This CDR3 spans 12 amino acids.

This clonotype is a singleton in its sample. The chain carries TRBV20-1 and TRBJ2-5, with 11 nucleotides matching TRBD1. The end of the DNA is better explained by TRBJ2-7, so the J call may be wrong. Germline V CDR1 and CDR2: DFQATT, SNEGSKA (reference sequence). This CDR3 region has 15 residues. CDR3 sequence: CSAAAGTGGIYEQYF. The CDR3 nucleotides read TGCAGTGCTGCAGCCGGGACAGGGGGGATCTACGAGCAGTACTTC.

The V call is TRBV2, the J call TRBJ1-4; TRBD1 matches 7 bases. This CDR3 spans 15 amino acids. Germline V lookup: CDR1 SNHLY, CDR2 FYNNEI. The V and J ends lost 2 bases and 6 bases, in that order; junction bases with no gene match: 6. The CDR3 reads CASSELRQGHEKLFF. CDR3 nucleotides: TGTGCCAGCAGTGAATTAAGACAGGGTCATGAAAAACTGTTTTTT.

A few counts support this clonotype. The chain combines TRBV7-9 with TRBJ1-4, with D maybe TRBD1 (5 bases). V was pared by 5 bases and J by 6 bases, with 16 bases between. CDR1 and CDR2 from the germline V gene are SEHNR and FQNEAQ (reference sequence). This CDR3 is built from 15 residues. CDR3 amino acids: CASSLTGTLDEKLFF. The CDR3 DNA sequence: TGTGCCAGCAGCCTAACAGGAACCCTAGATGAAAAACTGTTTTTT.

This clonotype showed up just a few times. The chain joins TRBV7-2 to TRBJ1-1; weak D call: TRBD1 (5 bases). This CDR3 contains 14 residues. V lost 5 bases and J 4 bases, leaving 14 bases between the germline ends. CDR1 is SGHTA and CDR2 is FQGNSA in the germline V gene. This chain's CDR3 is CASSQLQGVTEAFF. For the CDR3, the DNA is TGTGCCAGCAGCCAATTGCAAGGGGTCACTGAAGCTTTCTTT.

This chain uses TRBV6-2 or TRBV6-3 with TRBJ2-5; no clear D. Matching the DNA end better, TRBJ2-7 makes the J call doubtful. From germline, CDR1 is MNHEY and CDR2 SVGEGT. This CDR3 is built from 13 residues. The CDR3 DNA reads TGTGCCTCGCGGCGCAGAACCCTCTCCGAGCAGTACTTC. Amino acid sequence: CASRRRTLSEQYF.

The genes are TRBV29-1 and TRBJ2-4; D remains ambiguous. The CDR3 contains 14 residues. Germline V gives CDR1 SQVTM, CDR2 ANQGSEA. With 5 bases removed from V and 0 bases from J, the gap between germline ends came to 11 bases. In nucleotides, the CDR3 is TGCAGCGTTCTCAGCCCGCTAGCCAAAAACATTCAGTACTTC. It is translated as CSVLSPLAKNIQYF. The full variable domain, with the rest looked up from reference TRBV29-1 and TRBJ2-4, is SAVISQKPSRDICQRGTSLTIQCQVDSQVTMMFWYRQQPGQSLTLIATANQGSEATYESGFVIDKFPISRPNLTFSTLTVSNMSPEDSSIYLCSVLSPLAKNIQYFGAGTRLSVL.

The rearrangement uses TRBV12-5 and TRBJ1-2, with no clear D. The CDR3 spans 14 residues. Germline loops: CDR1 LGHNT, CDR2 FRNRAP. The V and J ends lost 7 bases and 0 bases respectively, with 12 bases between them. CDR3 protein: CASASLRTNYGYTF. CDR3 coding DNA: TGTGCTAGTGCGTCGTTGCGGACTAACTATGGCTACACCTTC.

This chain connects TRBV7-9 to TRBJ1-2; no firm D call. Germline CDR1 SEHNR, CDR2 FQNEAQ (reference sequence). The CDR3 has 13 residues. V was clipped by 5 bases and J by 7 bases, with 14 bases between them. Here the CDR3 DNA reads TGTGCCAGCAGCACTTATTTGCGCCTTGGCTACACCTTC. The encoded protein is CASSTYLRLGYTF.

This clonotype appeared once. The chain recombines TRBV5-1 with TRBJ2-3, with TRBD2 matching over 8 bases. The V gene's germline CDR1 is SGHRS and CDR2 YFSETQ. V trimming: 5 bases; J trimming: 6 bases; junction bases outside the gene matches: 17. The CDR3 consists of 17 residues. The CDR3 DNA follows: TGCGCCAGCAGAGGAATTAGCGGGGCTCCAGAGTTGGATACGCAGTATTTT. Translated, it gives CASRGISGAPELDTQYF.

This clonotype has a handful of counts. The chain combines TRBV20-1 with TRBJ1-6; D not resolved. The V gene lost 2 bases and the J gene lost 5 bases, with 7 bases spanning the gap. Germline values: CDR1 DFQATT, CDR2 SNEGSKA (reference sequence). The CDR3 runs 13 residues. CDR3 nucleotides: TGCAGTGCTAGACAGATGGATAATTCACCCCTCCACTTT. It yields the protein CSARQMDNSPLHF.

This chain uses TRBV4-1 with TRBJ1-4; TRBD1 matches at 7 bases. The CDR3 covers 17 residues. The trim removed 1 base at V and 7 bases at J, leaving 12 bases unmatched. Per germline, CDR1 MGHRA and CDR2 YSYEKL. DNA of the CDR3: TGCGCCAGCAGCCAAGGGAGGGCCGGGACAGCGACTGAAAAACTGTTTTTT. It is translated as CASSQGRAGTATEKLFF.

In the case of this clonotype: Relative to the germline gene, one junction end is altered; a read error may explain this. V usage is TRBV7-2 and J usage is TRBJ2-1; TRBD2 aligns across 10 bases. Looked up from germline, CDR1 is SGHTA and CDR2 is FQGNSA. CDR3 length: 16 amino acids. The CDR3 spells CAGRRLAGASYNEQFF. The CDR3 DNA reads as TGTGCCGGCAGAAGGCTAGCGGGGGCTTCCTACAATGAGCAGTTCTTC.

The chain joins TRBV7-2 to TRBJ1-1, with D possibly matching TRBD1 (6 bases). The CDR3 loop spans 16 amino acids. Germline CDR1 is SGHTA and CDR2 is FQGNSA. With 5 bases removed from V and 0 bases from J, the gap between germline ends came to 16 bases. This CDR3 reads CASSRTGFRMNTEAFF. The CDR3, as DNA: TGTGCCAGCAGCCGTACAGGGTTCAGAATGAACACTGAAGCTTTCTTT.

The V call is TRBV7-8, the J call TRBJ2-2, with 8 bases matching TRBD2. Per germline, CDR1 SGHVS and CDR2 FQNEAQ. CDR3 length equals 15 residues. Trimming removed 5 bases from V and 1 base from J; junction bases left unmatched: 3. For the CDR3, the DNA is TGTGCCAGCAGCGCACTAGCGGAGAACACCGGGGAGCTGTTTTTT. Translated, it gives CASSALAENTGELFF.

This clonotype was picked up a small number of times. The chain joins TRBV12-3 or TRBV12-4 to TRBJ1-6; D possibly corresponds to TRBD1 (6 bases). V dropped 2 bases and J dropped 9 bases, with 14 bases sitting between them. This CDR3 comprises 15 residues. This CDR3 is CASSLQGGGGSPLHF. The DNA of the CDR3 is TGTGCCAGCAGTTTACAAGGAGGGGGAGGTTCACCCCTCCACTTT.

In its sample, this clonotype was seen a few times. The chain uses TRBV12-3 or TRBV12-4 and TRBJ2-3, with TRBD1 matching over 7 bases. J was trimmed by 2 bases and V by 4 bases; bases with no gene match: 6. The CDR3 runs to 15 residues. The CDR3 region has the DNA TGTGCCAGCAGTTACGGGACAGAAGACACAGATACGCAGTATTTT. This sequence encodes CASSYGTEDTDTQYF.